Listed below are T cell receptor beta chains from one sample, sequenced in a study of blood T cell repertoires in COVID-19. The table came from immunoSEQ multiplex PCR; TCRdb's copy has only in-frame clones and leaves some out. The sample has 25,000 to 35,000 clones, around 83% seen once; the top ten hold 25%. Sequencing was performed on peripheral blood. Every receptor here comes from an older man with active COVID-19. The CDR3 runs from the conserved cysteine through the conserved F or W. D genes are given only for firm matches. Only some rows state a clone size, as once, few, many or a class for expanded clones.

CDR3aa: CASSLISVNEKLFF
CDR3nt: TGTGCCAGCAGCTTAATTAGCGTTAATGAAAAACTGTTTTTT
v_gene: TRBV5-6
d_gene: .
abundance: .
j_gene: TRBJ1-4

CDR3aa: CASSSLGEESYGYTF
CDR3nt: TGTGCCAGCAGCTCCCTAGGGGAGGAGAGCTATGGCTACACCTTC
v_gene: TRBV3-1/TRBV3-2
d_gene: .
abundance: few
j_gene: TRBJ1-2

CDR3aa: CASSPRTGLLYGYTF
CDR3nt: TGTGCCAGCAGCCCCAGGACAGGACTACTCTATGGCTACACCTTC
v_gene: TRBV5-8
d_gene: TRBD1
abundance: .
j_gene: TRBJ1-2

CDR3aa: CASSAPGQGAAFF
CDR3nt: TGCGCCAGCAGCGCCCCGGGACAGGGGGCAGCTTTCTTT
v_gene: TRBV5-1
d_gene: TRBD1
abundance: .
j_gene: TRBJ1-1

CDR3aa: CASTWGWTGGSGNQPQHF
CDR3nt: TGTGCCAGCACCTGGGGGTGGACAGGGGGGAGCGGCAATCAGCCCCAGCATTTT
v_gene: TRBV5-8
d_gene: TRBD1
abundance: .
j_gene: TRBJ1-5

CDR3aa: CASSTHSGQGASGELFF
CDR3nt: TGTGCCAGCAGCACCCACTCGGGACAGGGGGCCTCCGGGGAGCTGTTTTTT
v_gene: TRBV9
d_gene: TRBD1
abundance: .
j_gene: TRBJ2-2

CDR3aa: CASSLPGLAGGTGELFF
CDR3nt: TGTGCCAGTAGCCTCCCGGGACTAGCGGGAGGTACCGGGGAGCTGTTTTTT
v_gene: TRBV19
d_gene: TRBD2
abundance: .
j_gene: TRBJ2-2

CDR3aa: CASSPSGTASTDTQYF
CDR3nt: TGTGCCAGCAGCCCGAGCGGAACGGCTAGCACAGATACGCAGTATTTT
v_gene: TRBV7-3
d_gene: .
abundance: .
j_gene: TRBJ2-3

CDR3aa: CASSDSQGAILQSSYNEQFF
CDR3nt: TGTGCCAGCAGTGATTCCCAGGGGGCCATCCTTCAAAGCTCCTACAATGAGCAGTTCTTC
v_gene: TRBV2
d_gene: TRBD1
abundance: .
j_gene: TRBJ2-1

CDR3aa: CASSQHHLDGNYGYTF
CDR3nt: TGTGCCAGCAGCCAACACCACCTAGACGGAAACTATGGCTACACCTTC
v_gene: TRBV3-1/TRBV3-2
d_gene: .
abundance: .
j_gene: TRBJ1-2

CDR3aa: CASSAGAHRADTQYF
CDR3nt: TGTGCCAGCAGTGCAGGGGCCCATCGGGCAGATACGCAGTATTTT
v_gene: TRBV27
d_gene: .
abundance: .
j_gene: TRBJ2-3

CDR3aa: CASSPPLSYEQYF
CDR3nt: TGTGCCAGCAGCCCTCCCCTATCCTACGAGCAGTACTTC
v_gene: TRBV5-6
d_gene: .
abundance: large
j_gene: TRBJ2-7

CDR3aa: CASSLKRGTGNYYGYTF
CDR3nt: TGCGCCAGCAGCTTGAAAAGGGGGACCGGTAATTATTATGGCTACACCTTC
v_gene: TRBV5-1
d_gene: .
abundance: .
j_gene: TRBJ1-2

CDR3aa: CATSDSSSGRLANEQFF
CDR3nt: TGTGCCACCAGTGATTCTTCAAGCGGGAGGCTAGCCAATGAGCAGTTCTTC
v_gene: TRBV24-1
d_gene: TRBD2
abundance: .
j_gene: TRBJ2-1

CDR3aa: CATSDRGINNEQFF
CDR3nt: TGTGCCACCAGTGACCGCGGGATTAACAATGAGCAGTTCTTC
v_gene: TRBV24-1
d_gene: .
abundance: .
j_gene: TRBJ2-1

CDR3aa: CASSLGGGSYEQYF
CDR3nt: TGTGCTAGCAGCTTAGGAGGGGGCTCCTACGAGCAGTACTTC
v_gene: TRBV7-7
d_gene: .
abundance: .
j_gene: TRBJ2-7

CDR3aa: CASIGSHPSGGANVLTF
CDR3nt: TGTGCCAGCATCGGAAGTCATCCCTCGGGAGGGGCCAACGTCCTGACTTTC
v_gene: TRBV28
d_gene: .
abundance: .
j_gene: TRBJ2-6

CDR3aa: CASSFLTTGMGIYEQYF
CDR3nt: TGTGCCAGCAGCTTCCTAACGACAGGGATGGGGATATACGAGCAGTACTTC
v_gene: TRBV5-5
d_gene: TRBD1
abundance: .
j_gene: TRBJ2-7

CDR3aa: CASYTSGASYEQYF
CDR3nt: TGCGCCAGTTACACTAGCGGGGCCTCCTACGAGCAGTACTTC
v_gene: TRBV10-2
d_gene: TRBD2
abundance: .
j_gene: TRBJ2-7

CDR3aa: CASSIGTGGFYEQYF
CDR3nt: TGTGCCAGTAGTATAGGGACAGGGGGATTCTACGAGCAGTACTTC
v_gene: TRBV19
d_gene: TRBD1
abundance: .
j_gene: TRBJ2-7

CDR3aa: CAISESQENTEAFF
CDR3nt: TGTGCCATCAGTGAGTCGCAGGAGAACACTGAAGCTTTCTTT
v_gene: TRBV10-3
d_gene: .
abundance: few
j_gene: TRBJ1-1

CDR3aa: CASSLQRGGKETQYF
CDR3nt: TGTGCCAGCAGTTTGCAGCGGGGGGGGAAAGAGACCCAGTACTTC
v_gene: TRBV6-6
d_gene: TRBD2
abundance: .
j_gene: TRBJ2-5

CDR3aa: CASSLTGTGAYNEQFF
CDR3nt: TGTGCCAGTAGTCTAACCGGGACGGGGGCCTACAATGAGCAGTTCTTC
v_gene: TRBV19
d_gene: .
abundance: few
j_gene: TRBJ2-1

CDR3aa: CASGHGATDTQYF
CDR3nt: TGTGCCAGCGGGCATGGGGCGACAGATACGCAGTATTTT
v_gene: TRBV25-1
d_gene: .
abundance: once
j_gene: TRBJ2-3

CDR3aa: CASTAGGNEQFF
CDR3nt: TGTGCCAGCACCGCCGGAGGGAATGAGCAGTTCTTC
v_gene: TRBV7-9
d_gene: .
abundance: .
j_gene: TRBJ2-1

CDR3aa: CASSRRDRGSYEQYF
CDR3nt: TGTGCCAGCAGCCGGCGGGACAGGGGTTCCTACGAGCAGTACTTC
v_gene: TRBV5-4
d_gene: TRBD1
abundance: .
j_gene: TRBJ2-7

CDR3aa: CASGLGSGLWETQYF
CDR3nt: TGTGCTAGTGGTTTGGGCTCAGGTTTGTGGGAGACCCAGTACTTC
v_gene: TRBV12-5
d_gene: .
abundance: .
j_gene: TRBJ2-5